These 7 T cell receptor beta chains were sequenced from one sample in a study of T cells in localized non-small cell lung cancer. TCRdb keeps only in-frame clones here, not all; method: immunoSEQ multiplex PCR. The sample consists of roughly 31,000 clones, about 89% of them appearing once. This sample comprised peripheral blood, obtained before any cancer treatment. Receptor source: a woman between 35 and 70 years old with stage I lung adenocarcinoma.

In DNA, the CDR3 is TGTGCCAGCAGTTACGGACAGGGGGTTCCCGAGCAGTACTTC. Encoded protein: CASSYGQGVPEQYF. This chain connects TRBV6-9 to TRBJ2-7; 10 positions agree with TRBD1. The germline CDR1 and CDR2 sequences are MNHGY and SVAAGI. With V trimmed by 3 bases and J by 6 bases, 5 bases remained unmatched. CDR3 length: 14 amino acids.

The chain uses TRBV28 and TRBJ2-7, with 10 bases matching TRBD2. The CDR3 consists of 15 residues. V was pared by 4 bases and J by 2 bases, with 5 bases of the junction left unmatched. CDR1 MDHEN and CDR2 SYDVKM come from the germline V gene. The chain's CDR3 is CASSSASGGAYEQYF. The CDR3 nucleotides are TGTGCCAGCAGTTCAGCTAGCGGGGGTGCCTACGAGCAGTACTTC.

On this clone: Other DNA sequences from this sample encode an identical CDR3 as well. The chain links TRBV29-1 to TRBJ1-1; the D gene is possibly TRBD1 (5 bases). Germline-derived CDR1 and CDR2 are SQVTM and ANQGSEA. The V end lost 1 base, the J end lost 1 base, and 16 bases lay between the germline ends. CDR3 length: 16 amino acids. In DNA, the CDR3 is TGCAGCGTTGAAGGGGACCCCGGGACGGGGAACACTGAAGCTTTCTTT. Protein: CSVEGDPGTGNTEAFF.

This rearrangement joins TRBV11-2 to TRBJ2-7, with D unclear. CDR1 is SGHAT, CDR2 FQNNGV, per germline. Trimming shortened V by 0 bases and J by 0 bases, and 12 bases separated the two germline ends. The CDR3 consists of 16 residues. CDR3 loop: CASSLDLQASSYEQYF. Written as DNA, the CDR3 is TGTGCCAGCAGCTTAGATCTGCAGGCTAGCTCCTACGAGCAGTACTTC.

This clone showed up just once. This rearrangement joins TRBV7-3 to TRBJ2-7; D call uncertain. The CDR3 is 14 residues long. Trimming pared 2 bases from V and 4 bases from J, leaving 12 bases between. Germline V gives CDR1 SGHTA, CDR2 FQGTGA. CDR3 sequence (DNA): TGTGCCAGCAGCTTACATGCAGGAAGATACGAGCAGTACTTC. This codes for CASSLHAGRYEQYF.

The rearrangement joins TRBV19 to TRBJ2-7; 13 bases map to TRBD2. The CDR3 contains 14 residues. Germline trimming cut 5 bases from V and 6 bases from J; bases unmatched to any gene: 4. Germline loops: CDR1 LNHDA, CDR2 SQIVND (reference sequence). In nucleotides, the CDR3 is TGTGCCAGTAGTGCCACTAGCGGGGGGGGCGAGCAGTACTTC. This encodes CASSATSGGGEQYF.

J is TRBJ2-3 and V is TRBV7-3; no clear D. Germline CDR1 is SGHTA and CDR2 is FQGTGA. V was shortened by 2 bases and J by 4 bases, with 10 bases between the two germline ends. The CDR3 totals 14 residues. As DNA, the CDR3 is TGTGCCAGCAGCTTATCGTCCCGGGCAGATACGCAGTATTTT. It codes for CASSLSSRADTQYF.